The 14 T cell receptor beta chains presented below share a single source sample, sequenced in a study of blood T cell repertoires in COVID-19. Measured with immunoSEQ multiplex PCR; TCRdb has only the in-frame clones, and not every one. The sample shows hundreds of thousands of clones, around nine tenths of them seen only once. The specimen was PBMCs or T cells enriched from blood (not recorded which). These receptors were obtained from a woman in her sixties who had recovered from COVID-19.

This chain joins TRBV19 and TRBJ1-2, with D perhaps matching TRBD1 (6 bases). The V end lost 7 bases, the J end lost 2 bases, and 11 bases lay between the germline ends. The germline V gene has CDR1 LNHDA and CDR2 SQIVND (reference sequence). The CDR3 has 13 residues. CDR3: CASIPGQNYGYTF. In nucleotides, the CDR3 is TGTGCCAGTATCCCGGGACAAAACTATGGCTACACCTTC. Full variable domain (outside the CDR3, taken from reference TRBV19 and TRBJ1-2): DGGITQSPKYLFRKEGQNVTLSCEQNLNHDAMYWYRQDPGQGLRLIYYSQIVNDFQKGDIAEGYSVSREKKESFPLTVTSAQKNPTAFYLCASIPGQNYGYTFGSGTRLTVV.

The table lists this clone with a count of one. The gene calls are TRBV10-3 and TRBJ2-2, with 12 bases that match TRBD2. The V gene end was trimmed by 2 bases and the J gene end by 5 bases; junction bases not matched to a gene: 9. The CDR3 runs to 18 residues. Looked up from germline, CDR1 is ENHRY and CDR2 is SYGVKD. The CDR3 sequence is CAISERSSGGASTGELFF. CDR3 nucleotides: TGTGCCATCAGTGAGAGGTCTAGCGGGGGGGCCTCGACCGGGGAGCTGTTTTTT.

The chain recombines TRBV2 with TRBJ1-2, with a possible D match to TRBD1 (6 bases). The germline CDR1 and CDR2 sequences are SNHLY and FYNNEI. The CDR3 extends over 12 amino acids. The V and J ends lost 7 bases and 5 bases respectively, with 11 bases between them. The CDR3 DNA is TGTGCCAGCACACAGGGACAATATGGCTACACCTTC. Protein product: CASTQGQYGYTF.

CDR3 region: CAWRWLKNTEAFF. DNA for the CDR3: TGTGCCTGGAGGTGGCTTAAGAACACTGAAGCTTTCTTT. The rearrangement uses TRBV30 and TRBJ1-1, with D uncertain. This CDR3 is 13 amino acids long. Germline V gene sequence: CDR1 GTSNPN, CDR2 SVGIG (reference sequence). V was clipped by 3 bases and J by 1 base, with 9 bases between them.

This clone was recorded at least ten times. The chain combines TRBV23-1 with TRBJ2-2, with 8 bases identical to TRBD1. TRBV23-1 is an ORF, with its function uncertain. The CDR3 extends over 15 amino acids. Trimming removed 4 bases from V and 3 bases from J; junction bases left unmatched: 4. The CDR3 spells CASSRGQVDTGELFF. The CDR3 DNA reads TGCGCCAGCAGTCGGGGACAGGTTGACACCGGGGAGCTGTTTTTT.

The chain combines TRBV6-5 with TRBJ1-2, with 11 bases lining up with TRBD1. J lost 7 bases, V lost 5 bases, and 3 bases had no gene match. The CDR3 loop spans 13 amino acids. Germline V CDR1 and CDR2: MNHEY, SVGAGI. CDR3 residues: CASSPDRGPGYTF. CDR3 nucleotides: TGTGCCAGCAGTCCGGACAGGGGGCCTGGCTACACCTTC.

This rearrangement joins TRBV12-3 or TRBV12-4 to TRBJ1-1; 8 nucleotides line up with TRBD1. The CDR3 sequence is 13 residues long. Unmatched junction bases numbered 7, after V lost 6 bases and J lost 7 bases. In DNA, the CDR3 is TGTGCCAGCAGCACCGGGACAGGCTATGAAGCTTTCTTT. This gives the protein CASSTGTGYEAFF.

The genes are TRBV15 and TRBJ2-2; weak D call: TRBD1 (7 bases). There are 18 residues in the CDR3. CDR1 LNHNV and CDR2 YYDKDF come from the germline V gene (reference sequence). Trimming removed 4 bases from V and 4 bases from J, with 22 bases in between. CDR3 coding DNA: TGTGCCACCAGCACCCTGCGGGGTAGGGGGCTTGTCACCGGGGAGCTGTTTTTT. Amino acids: CATSTLRGRGLVTGELFF.

The V call is TRBV5-1, the J call TRBJ1-1; D gene unclear. The V end lost 1 base, the J end lost 2 bases, and 6 bases lay between the germline ends. Germline V gives CDR1 SGHRS, CDR2 YFSETQ. The CDR3 is made up of 13 amino acids. CDR3 loop: CASSLPGNTEAFF. CDR3 nucleotides: TGCGCCAGCAGCTTGCCGGGAAACACTGAAGCTTTCTTT.

The CDR3 region is CASSLDGSTGGYTF. The CDR3 DNA reads TGCGCCAGCAGCTTGGATGGGTCTACGGGAGGCTACACCTTC. The chain uses TRBV5-1 and TRBJ1-2; D ambiguous. Trimming left V 0 bases short and J 8 bases short, with 14 bases between. This CDR3 has 14 residues. Germline assignment: CDR1 SGHRS and CDR2 YFSETQ.

The chain is built from TRBV5-1 and TRBJ1-6; TRBD1 matches 7 bases. Germline V gene data show CDR1 as SGHRS and CDR2 as YFSETQ. The CDR3 contains 15 residues. J lost 7 bases, V lost 3 bases, and 7 bases had no gene match. CDR3 coding DNA: TGCGCCAGCAGCTCGGCAGGGGGTCAAAATTCACCCCTCCACTTT. It yields the protein CASSSAGGQNSPLHF.

This chain uses TRBV5-1 with TRBJ1-1; D unclear. Germline CDR1 reads SGHRS; CDR2 reads YFSETQ. V was cut by 4 bases and J by 4 bases, with 11 bases left in between. This CDR3 region has 13 residues. Here the CDR3 reads CASSDHGSTEAFF. The CDR3 DNA reads as TGCGCCAGCAGCGATCACGGGTCCACTGAAGCTTTCTTT.

A single count supports this clone. J is TRBJ1-4 and V is TRBV19; D might be TRBD1 (6 bases). The CDR3 spans 15 residues. Germline V gene sequence: CDR1 LNHDA, CDR2 SQIVND (reference sequence). V shed 5 bases and J shed 10 bases, with 20 bases lying between them. In DNA, the CDR3 is TGTGCCAGTAGTTCGGGGGGGACACCCGCCGGAAAACTGTTTTTT. Its translation: CASSSGGTPAGKLFF.

The V call is TRBV5-1, the J call TRBJ2-2, with TRBD1 identical over 7 bases. V lost 1 base and J lost 5; bases outside the gene matches: 8. The CDR3 spans 16 residues. Germline values: CDR1 SGHRS, CDR2 YFSETQ. CDR3 protein: CASSLSETGSTGELFF. For the CDR3, the DNA is TGCGCCAGCAGCTTGAGTGAGACAGGGAGTACCGGGGAGCTGTTTTTT.